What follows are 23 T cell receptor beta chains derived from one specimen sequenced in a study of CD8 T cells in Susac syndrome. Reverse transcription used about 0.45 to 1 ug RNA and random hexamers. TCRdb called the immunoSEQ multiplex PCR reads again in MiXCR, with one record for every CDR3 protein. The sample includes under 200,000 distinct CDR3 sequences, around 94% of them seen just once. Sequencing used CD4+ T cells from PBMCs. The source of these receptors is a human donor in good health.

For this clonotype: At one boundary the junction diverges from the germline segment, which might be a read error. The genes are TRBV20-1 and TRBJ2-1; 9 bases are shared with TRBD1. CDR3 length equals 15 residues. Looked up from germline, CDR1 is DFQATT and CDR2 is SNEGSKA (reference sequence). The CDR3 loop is CSASPGTGWYTEQFF. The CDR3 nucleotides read TGCAGTGCTTCGCCCGGGACAGGGTGGTACACTGAGCAGTTCTTC.

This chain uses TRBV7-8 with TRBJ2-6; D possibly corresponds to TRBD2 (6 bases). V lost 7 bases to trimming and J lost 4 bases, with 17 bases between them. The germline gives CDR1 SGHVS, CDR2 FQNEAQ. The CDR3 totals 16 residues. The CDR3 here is CASTRGGAWGANVLTF. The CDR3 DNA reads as TGTGCCAGCACCCGCGGAGGGGCGTGGGGGGCCAACGTCCTGACTTTC. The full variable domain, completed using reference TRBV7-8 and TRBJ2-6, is GAGVSQSPRYKVAKRGQDVALRCDPISGHVSLFWYQQALGQGPEFLTYFQNEAQLDKSGLPSDRFFAERPEGSVSTLKIQRTQQEDSAVYLCASTRGGAWGANVLTFGAGSRLTVL.

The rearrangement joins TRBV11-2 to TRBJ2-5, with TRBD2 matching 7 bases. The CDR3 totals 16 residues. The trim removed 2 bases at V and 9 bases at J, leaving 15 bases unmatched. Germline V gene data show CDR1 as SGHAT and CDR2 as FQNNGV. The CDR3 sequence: CASSLSTGGIRVAQYF. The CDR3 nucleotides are TGTGCCAGCAGCTTATCAACGGGGGGTATAAGAGTTGCCCAGTACTTC.

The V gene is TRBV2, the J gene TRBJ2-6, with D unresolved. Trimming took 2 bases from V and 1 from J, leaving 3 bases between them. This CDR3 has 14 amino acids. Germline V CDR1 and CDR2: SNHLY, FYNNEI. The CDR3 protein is CASSEQSGANVLTF. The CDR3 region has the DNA TGTGCCAGCAGTGAACAATCTGGGGCCAACGTCCTGACTTTC.

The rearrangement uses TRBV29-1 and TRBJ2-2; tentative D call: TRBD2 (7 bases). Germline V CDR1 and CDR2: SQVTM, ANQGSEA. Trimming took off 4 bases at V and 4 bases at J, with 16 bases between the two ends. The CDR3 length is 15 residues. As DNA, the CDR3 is TGCAGCGTTGGAGGATCGGGGGGCGGCACCGGGGAGCTGTTTTTT. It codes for CSVGGSGGGTGELFF.

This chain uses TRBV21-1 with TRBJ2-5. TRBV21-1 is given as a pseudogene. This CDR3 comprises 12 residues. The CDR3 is CASSANGETQYF. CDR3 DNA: TGTGCCAGCAGCGCAAACGGAGAGACCCAGTACTTC.

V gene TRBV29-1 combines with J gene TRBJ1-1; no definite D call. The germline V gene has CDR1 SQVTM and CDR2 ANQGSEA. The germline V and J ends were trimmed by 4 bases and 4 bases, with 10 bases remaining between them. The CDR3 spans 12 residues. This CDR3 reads CSVVVATTEAFF. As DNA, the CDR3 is TGCAGCGTTGTTGTAGCGACCACTGAAGCTTTCTTT. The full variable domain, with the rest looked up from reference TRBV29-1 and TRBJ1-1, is SAVISQKPSRDICQRGTSLTIQCQVDSQVTMMFWYRQQPGQSLTLIATANQGSEATYESGFVIDKFPISRPNLTFSTLTVSNMSPEDSSIYLCSVVVATTEAFFGQGTRLTVV.

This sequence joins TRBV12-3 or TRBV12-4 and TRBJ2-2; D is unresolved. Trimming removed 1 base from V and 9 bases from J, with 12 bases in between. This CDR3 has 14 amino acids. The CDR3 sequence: CASSLVGLGRELFF. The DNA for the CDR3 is TGTGCCAGCAGTTTAGTAGGGTTGGGCCGGGAGCTGTTTTTT.

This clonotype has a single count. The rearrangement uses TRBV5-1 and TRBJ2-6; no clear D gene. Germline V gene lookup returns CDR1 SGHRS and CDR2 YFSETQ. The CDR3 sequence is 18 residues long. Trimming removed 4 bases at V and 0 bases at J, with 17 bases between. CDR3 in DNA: TGCGCCAGCAGCCCGGTGGTGGGCCTGGGCTCTGGGGCCAACGTCCTGACTTTC. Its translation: CASSPVVGLGSGANVLTF.

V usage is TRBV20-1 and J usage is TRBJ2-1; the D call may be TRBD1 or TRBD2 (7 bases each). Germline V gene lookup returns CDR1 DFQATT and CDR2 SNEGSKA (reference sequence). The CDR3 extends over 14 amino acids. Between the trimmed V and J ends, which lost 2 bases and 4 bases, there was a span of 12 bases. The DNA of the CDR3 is TGCAGTGCTAGACAGGGGGAGGGTTACAATGAGCAGTTCTTC. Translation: CSARQGEGYNEQFF.

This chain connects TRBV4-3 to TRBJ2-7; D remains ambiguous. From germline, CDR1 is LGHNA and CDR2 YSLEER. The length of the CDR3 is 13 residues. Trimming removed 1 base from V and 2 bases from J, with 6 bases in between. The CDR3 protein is CASSQAAAYEQYF. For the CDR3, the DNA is TGCGCCAGCAGCCAAGCCGCAGCCTACGAGCAGTACTTC.

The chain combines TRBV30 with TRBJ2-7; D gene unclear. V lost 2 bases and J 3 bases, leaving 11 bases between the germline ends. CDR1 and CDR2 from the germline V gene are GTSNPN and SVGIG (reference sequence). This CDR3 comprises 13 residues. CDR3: CAWSPPLSYEQYF. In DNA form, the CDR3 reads TGTGCCTGGAGTCCCCCCCTGAGCTACGAGCAGTACTTC. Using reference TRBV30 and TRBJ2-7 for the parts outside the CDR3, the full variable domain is SQTIHQWPATLVQPVGSPLSLECTVEGTSNPNLYWYRQAAGRGLQLLFYSVGIGQISSEVPQNLSASRPQDRQFILSSKKLLLSDSGFYLCAWSPPLSYEQYFGPGTRLTVT.

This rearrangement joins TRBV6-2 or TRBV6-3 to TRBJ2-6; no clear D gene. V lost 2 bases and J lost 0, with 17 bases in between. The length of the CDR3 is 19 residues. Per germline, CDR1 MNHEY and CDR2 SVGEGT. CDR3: CASSYPTARIRSGANVLTF. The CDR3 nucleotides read TGTGCCAGCAGTTACCCGACGGCCCGAATCCGCTCTGGGGCCAACGTCCTGACTTTC.

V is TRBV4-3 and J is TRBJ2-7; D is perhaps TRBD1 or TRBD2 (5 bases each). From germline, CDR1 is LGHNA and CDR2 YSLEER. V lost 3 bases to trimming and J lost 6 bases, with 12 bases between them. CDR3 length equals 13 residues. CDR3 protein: CASSHGDASEQYF. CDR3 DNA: TGCGCCAGCAGCCACGGGGACGCCAGCGAGCAGTACTTC.

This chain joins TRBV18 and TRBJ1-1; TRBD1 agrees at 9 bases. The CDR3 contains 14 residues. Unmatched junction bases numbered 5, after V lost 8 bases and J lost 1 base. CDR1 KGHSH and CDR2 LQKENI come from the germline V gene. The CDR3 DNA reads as TGTGCCAGCAGCCCGGGACAGGGGAACACTGAAGCTTTCTTT. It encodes CASSPGQGNTEAFF.

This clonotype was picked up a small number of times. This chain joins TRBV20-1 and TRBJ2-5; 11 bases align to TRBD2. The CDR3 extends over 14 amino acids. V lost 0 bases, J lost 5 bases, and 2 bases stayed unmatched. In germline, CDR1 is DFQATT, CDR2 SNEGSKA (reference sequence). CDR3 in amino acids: CSARDSGGAETQYF. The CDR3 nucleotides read TGCAGTGCTAGAGATAGCGGGGGGGCGGAGACCCAGTACTTC.

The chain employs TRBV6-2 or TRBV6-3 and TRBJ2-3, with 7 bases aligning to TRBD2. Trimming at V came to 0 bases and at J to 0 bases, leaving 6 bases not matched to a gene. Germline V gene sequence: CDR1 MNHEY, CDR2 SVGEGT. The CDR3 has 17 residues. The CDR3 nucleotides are TGTGCCAGCAGTTACTCCCCTCAGCGGGGAAGCACAGATACGCAGTATTTT. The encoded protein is CASSYSPQRGSTDTQYF.

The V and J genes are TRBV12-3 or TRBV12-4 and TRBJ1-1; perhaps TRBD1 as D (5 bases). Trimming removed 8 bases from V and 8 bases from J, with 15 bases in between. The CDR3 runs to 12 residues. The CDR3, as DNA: TGTGCCAGCTCGCTCCGGGACGGGGAAGCTTTCTTT. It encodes CASSLRDGEAFF.

Written as DNA, the CDR3 is TGTGCCAGCAGCCGAATGGAGGGTACCGATACGCAGTATTTT. Encoded protein: CASSRMEGTDTQYF. This chain uses TRBV14 with TRBJ2-3; possible D gene TRBD2, 6 bases. Germline V gene sequence: CDR1 SGHDN, CDR2 FVKESK. V lost 4 bases to trimming and J lost 6 bases, with 14 bases between them. CDR3 length equals 14 residues.

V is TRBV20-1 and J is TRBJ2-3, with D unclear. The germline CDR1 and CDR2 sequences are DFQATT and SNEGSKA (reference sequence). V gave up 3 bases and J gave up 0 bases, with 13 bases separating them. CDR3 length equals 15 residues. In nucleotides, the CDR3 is TGCAGTGCTAGCTTCCCTCGGTTTAGCACAGATACGCAGTATTTT. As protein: CSASFPRFSTDTQYF.

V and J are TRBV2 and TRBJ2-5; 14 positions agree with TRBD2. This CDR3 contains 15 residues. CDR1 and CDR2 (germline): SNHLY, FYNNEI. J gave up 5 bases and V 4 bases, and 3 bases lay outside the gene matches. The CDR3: CASSATSGGAETQYF. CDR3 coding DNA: TGTGCCAGCAGTGCGACTAGCGGGGGGGCGGAGACCCAGTACTTC.

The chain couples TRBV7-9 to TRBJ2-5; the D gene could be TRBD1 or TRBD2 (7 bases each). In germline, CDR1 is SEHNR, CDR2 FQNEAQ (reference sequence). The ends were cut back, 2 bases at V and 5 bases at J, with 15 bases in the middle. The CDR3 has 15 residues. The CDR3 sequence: CASSLQAGGAETQYF. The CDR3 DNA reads TGTGCCAGCAGCTTACAGGCAGGGGGGGCCGAGACCCAGTACTTC.

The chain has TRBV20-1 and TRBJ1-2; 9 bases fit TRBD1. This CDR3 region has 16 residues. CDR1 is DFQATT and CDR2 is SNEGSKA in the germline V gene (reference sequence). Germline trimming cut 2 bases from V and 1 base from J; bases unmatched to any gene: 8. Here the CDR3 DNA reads TGCAGTGCTAGACCCACCGGGACAGGGAGTAACTATGGCTACACCTTC. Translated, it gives CSARPTGTGSNYGYTF.